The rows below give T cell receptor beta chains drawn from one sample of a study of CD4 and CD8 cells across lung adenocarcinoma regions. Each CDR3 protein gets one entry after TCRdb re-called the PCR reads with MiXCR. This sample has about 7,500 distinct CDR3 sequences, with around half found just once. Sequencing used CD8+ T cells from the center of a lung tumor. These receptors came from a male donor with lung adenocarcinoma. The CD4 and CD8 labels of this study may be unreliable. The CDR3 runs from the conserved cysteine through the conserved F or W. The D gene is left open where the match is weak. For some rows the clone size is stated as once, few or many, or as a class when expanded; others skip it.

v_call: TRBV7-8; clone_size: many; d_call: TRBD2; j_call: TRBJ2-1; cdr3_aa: CASSFVAGGDNEQFF; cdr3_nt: TGTGCCAGCAGCTTTGTAGCGGGGGGGGACAATGAGCAGTTCTTC
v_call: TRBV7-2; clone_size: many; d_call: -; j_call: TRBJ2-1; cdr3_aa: CASSLELTYEQFF; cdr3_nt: TGTGCCAGCAGCTTAGAACTAACCTACGAGCAGTTCTTC
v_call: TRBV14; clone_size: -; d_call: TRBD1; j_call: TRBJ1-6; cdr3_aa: CASSLETGGNSSPLHF; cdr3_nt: TGTGCCAGCAGCCTAGAGACAGGGGGCAATAGTTCACCCCTCCACTTT
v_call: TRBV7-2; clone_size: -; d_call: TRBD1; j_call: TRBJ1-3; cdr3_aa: CASSYSGTGTGNTIYF; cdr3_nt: TGTGCCAGCAGCTATAGCGGGACAGGGACTGGAAACACCATATATTTT
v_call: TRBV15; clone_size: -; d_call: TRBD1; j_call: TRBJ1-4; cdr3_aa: CATSSPDRGDEKLFF; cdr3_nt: TGTGCCACCAGCAGTCCGGACAGGGGCGACGAAAAACTGTTTTTT
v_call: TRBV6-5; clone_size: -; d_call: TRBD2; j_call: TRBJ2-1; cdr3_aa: CASSYGTSGKNEQFF; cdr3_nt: TGTGCCAGCAGTTACGGGACTAGCGGGAAGAATGAGCAGTTCTTC
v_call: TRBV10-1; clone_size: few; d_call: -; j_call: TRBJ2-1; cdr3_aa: CASSESIPGGYNEQFF; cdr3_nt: TGCGCCAGCAGTGAGTCGATACCCGGAGGCTACAATGAGCAGTTCTTC
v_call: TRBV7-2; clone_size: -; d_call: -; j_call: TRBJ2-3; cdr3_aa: CASSFSPVSDTQYF; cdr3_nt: TGTGCCAGCAGCTTTTCTCCAGTCTCTGATACGCAGTATTTT
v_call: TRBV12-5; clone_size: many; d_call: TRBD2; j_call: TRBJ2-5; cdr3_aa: CASGSQRGQETQYF; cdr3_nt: TGTGCTAGTGGTTCCCAGCGGGGCCAAGAGACCCAGTACTTC
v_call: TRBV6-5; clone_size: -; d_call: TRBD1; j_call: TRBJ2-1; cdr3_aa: CASSSPRRDRTNNEQFF; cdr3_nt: TGTGCCAGCAGTTCCCCCCGCAGGGACAGAACTAACAATGAGCAGTTCTTC
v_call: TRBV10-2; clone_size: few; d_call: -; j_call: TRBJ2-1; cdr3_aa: CASSSGTSIGQFF; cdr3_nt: TGCGCCAGCAGTTCCGGGACCAGCATTGGGCAGTTCTTC
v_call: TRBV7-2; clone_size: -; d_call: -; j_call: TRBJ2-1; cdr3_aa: CASSLGARAEQFF; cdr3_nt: TGTGCCAGCAGCTTAGGGGCACGGGCAGAGCAGTTCTTC
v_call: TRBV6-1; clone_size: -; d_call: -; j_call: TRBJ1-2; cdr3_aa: CASSEIGNYGYTF; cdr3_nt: TGTGCCAGCAGTGAAATAGGTAACTATGGCTACACCTTC
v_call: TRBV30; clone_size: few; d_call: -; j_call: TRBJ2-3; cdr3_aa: CAWADGHTDTQYF; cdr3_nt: TGTGCCTGGGCGGACGGCCACACAGATACGCAGTATTTT
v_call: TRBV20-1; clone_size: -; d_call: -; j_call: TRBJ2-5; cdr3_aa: CSARGSADGRETQYF; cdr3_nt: TGCAGTGCTAGAGGGTCTGCTGATGGGAGAGAGACCCAGTACTTC
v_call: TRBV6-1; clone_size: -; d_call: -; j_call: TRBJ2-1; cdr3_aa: CASYLGWAEQFF; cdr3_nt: TGTGCCAGCTATTTGGGGTGGGCTGAGCAGTTCTTC
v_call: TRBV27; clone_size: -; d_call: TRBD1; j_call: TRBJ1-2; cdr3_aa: CASSLYRTGVPDGYTF; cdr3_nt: TGTGCCAGCAGTTTATACCGGACAGGGGTCCCTGATGGCTACACCTTC
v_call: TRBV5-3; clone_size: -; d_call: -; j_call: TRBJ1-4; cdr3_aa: CARSLERRVREKLFF; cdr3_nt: TGTGCCAGAAGCTTGGAGAGGAGGGTACGTGAAAAACTGTTTTTT
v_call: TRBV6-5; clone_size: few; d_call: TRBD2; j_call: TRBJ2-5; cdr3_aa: CASSYPGGGRETQYF; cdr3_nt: TGTGCCAGCAGTTACCCGGGGGGGGGTCGGGAGACCCAGTACTTC
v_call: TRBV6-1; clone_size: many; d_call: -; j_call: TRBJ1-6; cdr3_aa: CASRWDGNSPLHF; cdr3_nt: TGTGCCAGCAGATGGGACGGGAATTCACCCCTCCACTTT
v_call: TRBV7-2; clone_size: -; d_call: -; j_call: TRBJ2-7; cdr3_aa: CASRPGPSYEQYF; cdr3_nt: TGTGCCAGCAGACCGGGACCAAGCTACGAGCAGTACTTC
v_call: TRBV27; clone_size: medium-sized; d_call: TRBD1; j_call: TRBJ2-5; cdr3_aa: CASNYRGWTQYF; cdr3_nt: TGTGCCAGCAACTACAGGGGGTGGACCCAGTACTTC
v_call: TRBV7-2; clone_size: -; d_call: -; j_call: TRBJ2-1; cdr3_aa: CASSPYGVWETQFF; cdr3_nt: TGTGCCAGCAGCCCATACGGGGTCTGGGAGACCCAGTTCTTC